This TCR beta chain was documented in a study of memory CD4+ T cells and cytomegalovirus serostatus. TCRdb keeps only in-frame clones here, not all; method: immunoSEQ multiplex PCR. This sample has 45,000 to 70,000 clones; less than 85% occur once, and the top ten carry roughly 0.5%. The study's findings and limits: CD4+ memory repertoires contained 67 of 164 reported CMV TCRbeta sequences. The CMV-associated TCR signature appears largely within the CD4+ memory repertoire.

Of note for this clone: The target antigen is unknown.

The sort gate was single viable CD3+CD4+CD8-CD45RO+ cells for memory CD4+ T cells. Total CD4+ T cells were enriched by CD4 positive selection. This CDR3 is built from 17 residues. The clonotype comes from an adult in good health and CMV-seronegative. Some clones in this sample may be carry-over from other donors' samples. The chain is built from TRBV21-1 and TRBJ2-5; the DNA was not used to check the table's D call, TRBD2. TRBV21-1 is described as a pseudogene. Specimen: memory CD4+ T cells from blood. CDR3 in amino acids: CASSKFKPSGYQETQYF. CDR3 in DNA: TGTGCCAGCAGCAAATTTAAACCTAGCGGGTACCAAGAGACCCAGTACTTC.